The table lists the clone carrying this T cell receptor beta chain with a few counts. The data originate from a study of T-cell reconstitution after alpha-beta-depleted transplantation in children. Germline values: CDR1 GTSNPN, CDR2 SVGIG (reference sequence). The CDR3 consists of 15 residues. Trimming cost V 0 bases and J 6 bases; bases outside gene matches: 5. Preparation of the TCRbeta library involved a method that used unique molecular identifiers. MiXCR, applied by TCRdb to the PCR reads, yields one record per CDR3 protein. Found here are 490,000 or so distinct CDR3 sequences, 9.5% to 15% of them singletons; the top ten hold about 6%.

Here the sequenced sample was PBMCs from the stem cell graft donor, taken from the stem cell graft. This clonotype was sampled from a human donor who donated a stem cell graft to a child with combined immunodeficiency. The chain links TRBV30 to TRBJ1-4; 9 nucleotides align to TRBD1. The DNA of the CDR3 is TGTGCCTGGAGTGTACCTTGGACAGGGGATGAAAAACTGTTTTTT. This encodes CAWSVPWTGDEKLFF.